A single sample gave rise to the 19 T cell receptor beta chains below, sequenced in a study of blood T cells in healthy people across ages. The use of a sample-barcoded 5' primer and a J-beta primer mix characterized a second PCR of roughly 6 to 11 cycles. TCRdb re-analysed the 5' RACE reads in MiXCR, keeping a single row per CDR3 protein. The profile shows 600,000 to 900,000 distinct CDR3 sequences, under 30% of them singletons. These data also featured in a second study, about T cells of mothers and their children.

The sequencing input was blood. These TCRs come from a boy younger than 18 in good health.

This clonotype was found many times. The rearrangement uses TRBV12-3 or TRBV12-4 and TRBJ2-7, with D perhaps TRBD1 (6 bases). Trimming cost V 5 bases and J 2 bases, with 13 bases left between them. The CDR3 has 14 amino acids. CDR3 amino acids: CASSPHKGAYEQYF. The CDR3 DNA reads TGTGCCAGCAGTCCGCATAAGGGGGCCTACGAGCAGTACTTC.

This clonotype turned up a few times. The CDR3 reads CAIRTQGTGADGYTF. The CDR3 bases are TGTGCCATCAGAACCCAGGGGACGGGAGCGGATGGCTACACCTTC. The genes are TRBV10-3 and TRBJ1-2; TRBD1 is a possible D gene (6 bases). V gave up 6 bases and J gave up 6 bases, with 20 bases separating them. The CDR3 is 15 amino acids. Looked up from germline, CDR1 is ENHRY and CDR2 is SYGVKD.

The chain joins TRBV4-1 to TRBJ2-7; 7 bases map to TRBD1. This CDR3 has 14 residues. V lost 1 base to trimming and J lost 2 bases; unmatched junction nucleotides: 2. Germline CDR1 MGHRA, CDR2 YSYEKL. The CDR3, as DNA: TGCGCCAGCAGCCAAGTTGACAGGGCCTACGAGCAGTACTTC. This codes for CASSQVDRAYEQYF.

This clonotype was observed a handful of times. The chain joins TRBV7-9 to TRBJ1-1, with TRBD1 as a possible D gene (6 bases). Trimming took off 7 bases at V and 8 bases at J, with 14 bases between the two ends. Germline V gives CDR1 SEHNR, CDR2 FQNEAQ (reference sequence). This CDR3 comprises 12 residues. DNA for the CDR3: TGTGCCAGCACCCTAGGAAGGGGGGAAGCTTTCTTT. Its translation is CASTLGRGEAFF.

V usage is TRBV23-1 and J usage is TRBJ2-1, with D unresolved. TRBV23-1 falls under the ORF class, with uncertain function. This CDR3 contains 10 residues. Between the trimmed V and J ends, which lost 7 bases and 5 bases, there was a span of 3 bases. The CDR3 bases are TGCGCCAGCACTGACAATGAGCAGTTCTTC. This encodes CASTDNEQFF.

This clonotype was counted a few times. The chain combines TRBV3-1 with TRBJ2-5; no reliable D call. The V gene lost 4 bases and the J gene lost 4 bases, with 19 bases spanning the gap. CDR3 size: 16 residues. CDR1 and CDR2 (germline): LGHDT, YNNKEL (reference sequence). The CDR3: CASSPAVGLLLETQYF. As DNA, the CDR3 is TGTGCCAGCAGCCCCGCCGTCGGCTTGCTATTAGAGACCCAGTACTTC.

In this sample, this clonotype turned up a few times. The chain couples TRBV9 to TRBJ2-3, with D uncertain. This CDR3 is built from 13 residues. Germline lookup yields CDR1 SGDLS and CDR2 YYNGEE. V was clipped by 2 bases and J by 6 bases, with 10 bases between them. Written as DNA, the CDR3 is TGTGCCAGCAGCGTCGATAGTATGGATACGCAGTATTTT. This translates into CASSVDSMDTQYF.

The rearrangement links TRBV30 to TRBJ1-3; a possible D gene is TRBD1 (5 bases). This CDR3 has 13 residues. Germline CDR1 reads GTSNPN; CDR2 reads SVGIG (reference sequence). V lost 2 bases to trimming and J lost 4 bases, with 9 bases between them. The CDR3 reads CAWSRQPGNTIYF. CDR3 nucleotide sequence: TGTGCCTGGAGTAGACAGCCAGGAAACACCATATATTTT.

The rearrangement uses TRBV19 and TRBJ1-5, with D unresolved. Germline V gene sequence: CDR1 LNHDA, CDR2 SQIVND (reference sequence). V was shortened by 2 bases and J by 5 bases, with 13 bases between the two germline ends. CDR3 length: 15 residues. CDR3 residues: CASSISAEFHQPQHF. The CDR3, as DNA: TGTGCCAGTAGTATATCTGCCGAATTTCATCAGCCCCAGCATTTT.

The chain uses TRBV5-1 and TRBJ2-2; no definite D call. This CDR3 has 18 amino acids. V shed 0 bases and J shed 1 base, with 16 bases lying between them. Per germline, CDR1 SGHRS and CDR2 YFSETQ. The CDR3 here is CASSLDEHTPLNTGELFF. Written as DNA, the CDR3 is TGCGCCAGCAGCTTGGATGAACACACGCCTTTGAACACCGGGGAGCTGTTTTTT. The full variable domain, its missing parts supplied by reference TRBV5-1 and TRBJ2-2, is KAGVTQTPRYLIKTRGQQVTLSCSPISGHRSVSWYQQTPGQGLQFLFEYFSETQRNKGNFPGRFSGRQFSNSRSEMNVSTLELGDSALYLCASSLDEHTPLNTGELFFGEGSRLTVL.

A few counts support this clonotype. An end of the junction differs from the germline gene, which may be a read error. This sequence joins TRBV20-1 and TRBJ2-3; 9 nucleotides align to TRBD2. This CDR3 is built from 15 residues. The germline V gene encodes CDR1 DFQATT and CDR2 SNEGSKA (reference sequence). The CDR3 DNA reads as TGCAGTGCTACCCTAGCGGGATTGTCCACAGGTACGCAGTATTTT. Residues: CSATLAGLSTGTQYF.

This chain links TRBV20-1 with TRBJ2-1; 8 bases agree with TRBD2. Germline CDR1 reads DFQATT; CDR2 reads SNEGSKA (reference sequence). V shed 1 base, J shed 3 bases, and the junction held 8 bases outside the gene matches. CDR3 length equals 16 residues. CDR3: CSARAPISGSYNEQFF. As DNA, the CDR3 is TGCAGTGCTAGAGCCCCTATAAGCGGGAGCTACAATGAGCAGTTCTTC.

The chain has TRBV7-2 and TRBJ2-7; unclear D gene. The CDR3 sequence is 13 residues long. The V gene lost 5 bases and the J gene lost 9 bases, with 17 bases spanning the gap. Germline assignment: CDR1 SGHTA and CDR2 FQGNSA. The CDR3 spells CASSPETYLRQYF. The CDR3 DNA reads TGTGCCAGCAGCCCAGAGACCTATCTGCGGCAGTACTTC. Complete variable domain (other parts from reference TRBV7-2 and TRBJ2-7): GAGVSQSPSNKVTEKGKDVELRCDPISGHTALYWYRQSLGQGLEFLIYFQGNSAPDKSGLPSDRFSAERTGGSVSTLTIQRTQQEDSAVYLCASSPETYLRQYFGPGTRLTVT.

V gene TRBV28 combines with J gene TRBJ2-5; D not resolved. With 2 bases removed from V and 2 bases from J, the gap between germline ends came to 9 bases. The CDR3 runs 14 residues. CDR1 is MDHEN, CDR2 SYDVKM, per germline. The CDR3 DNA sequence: TGTGCCAGCAGTTTAATCAGGCCGCAAGAGACCCAGTACTTC. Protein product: CASSLIRPQETQYF. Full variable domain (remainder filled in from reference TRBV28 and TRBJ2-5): DVKVTQSSRYLVKRTGEKVFLECVQDMDHENMFWYRQDPGLGLRLIYFSYDVKMKEKGDIPEGYSVSREKKERFSLILESASTNQTSMYLCASSLIRPQETQYFGPGTRLLVL.

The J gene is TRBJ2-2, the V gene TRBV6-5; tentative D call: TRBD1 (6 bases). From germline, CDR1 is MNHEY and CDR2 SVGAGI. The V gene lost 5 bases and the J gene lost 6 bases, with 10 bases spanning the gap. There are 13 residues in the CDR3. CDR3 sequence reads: CASSNRESGELFF. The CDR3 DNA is TGTGCCAGCAGTAACAGGGAATCCGGGGAGCTGTTTTTT.

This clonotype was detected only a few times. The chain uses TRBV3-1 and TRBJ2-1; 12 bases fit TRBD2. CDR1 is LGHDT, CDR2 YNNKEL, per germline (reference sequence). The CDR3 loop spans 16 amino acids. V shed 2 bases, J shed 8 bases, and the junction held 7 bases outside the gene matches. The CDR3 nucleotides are TGTGCCAGCAGCCAATTACTTCGGACTAGCGGGGATGAGCAGTTCTTC. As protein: CASSQLLRTSGDEQFF.

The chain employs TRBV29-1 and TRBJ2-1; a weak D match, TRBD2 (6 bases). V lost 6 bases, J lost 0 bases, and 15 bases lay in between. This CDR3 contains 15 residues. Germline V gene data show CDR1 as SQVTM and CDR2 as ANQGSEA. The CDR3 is CSVAGDSSSYNEQFF. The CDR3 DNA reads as TGCAGCGTGGCCGGGGACTCTAGCTCCTACAATGAGCAGTTCTTC.

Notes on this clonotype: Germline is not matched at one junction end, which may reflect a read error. CDR3 in DNA: TGTGCCACCAGTGGGGGGGTTGAGGAAAAACTGTTTTTT. The encoded protein is CATSGGVEEKLFF. The chain combines TRBV10-3 with TRBJ1-4; maybe TRBD1 (5 bases). CDR3 length: 13 residues. Per the germline V gene, CDR1 is ENHRY and CDR2 is SYGVKD.

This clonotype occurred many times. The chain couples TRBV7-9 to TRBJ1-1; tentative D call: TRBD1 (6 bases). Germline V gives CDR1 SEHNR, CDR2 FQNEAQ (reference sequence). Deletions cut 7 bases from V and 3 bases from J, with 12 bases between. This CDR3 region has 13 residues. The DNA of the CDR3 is TGTGCCAGCACGGGACAAGGGGACACTGAAGCTTTCTTT. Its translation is CASTGQGDTEAFF.